Shown below are 2 T cell receptor beta chains from a single sample sequenced in a study of cytomegalovirus exposure and HLA in healthy donors listed by TCRdb under 2017. Library preparation was by the immunoSEQ multiplex PCR assay. TCRdb took this table from immuneACCESS and kept in-frame rearrangements with V and J called. Such tables lack part of the clones; where checked against another copy, unresolved V genes explain under half of the gap, and the rest is unexplained. The sample data list some 120,000 clones, and about 84% of these were observed just once. The ten most abundant clones make up approximately 2.3% of the sample. What was sequenced was PBMCs. These receptors all come from a woman in her twenties or thirties in good health and CMV-seronegative.

V gene TRBV6-1 combines with J gene TRBJ1-2, with 7 positions matching TRBD1. Germline CDR1 MNHNS, CDR2 SASEGT. The CDR3 loop spans 15 amino acids. The ends lost 1 base at V and 6 bases at J; junction bases unmatched: 8. CDR3 region: CASSEGRGRWDGYTF. CDR3 coding DNA: TGTGCCAGCAGTGAAGGTAGGGGGCGCTGGGATGGCTACACCTTC.

The chain is built from TRBV10-2 and TRBJ2-1; 12 nucleotides align to TRBD2. Germline loops: CDR1 WSHSY, CDR2 SAAADI. With V trimmed by 4 bases and J by 9 bases, 4 bases remained unmatched. This CDR3 contains 14 residues. The CDR3 DNA sequence: TGCGCCAGCAGTGCAACTAGCGGGGGGTTTGAGCAGTTCTTC. It encodes CASSATSGGFEQFF.